Shown below are 29 T cell receptor beta chains from a single sample sequenced in a study of blood T cell repertoires in COVID-19. Measured with immunoSEQ multiplex PCR; TCRdb has only the in-frame clones, and not every one. Of some 380,000 clones listed, 70% to 90% were seen once; the top ten hold 2% to 2.5%. Input material: PBMCs or T cells enriched from blood (not recorded which). Source of these receptors: a middle-aged woman with acute COVID-19.

The CDR3 sequence: CSVESFEGAGTDTQYF. CDR3 bases: TGCAGCGTTGAATCGTTTGAGGGGGCTGGCACAGATACGCAGTATTTT. J is TRBJ2-3 and V is TRBV29-1; 7 nucleotides match TRBD1. There are 16 residues in the CDR3. V lost 2 bases, J lost 1 base, and 9 bases stayed unmatched. Germline V gives CDR1 SQVTM, CDR2 ANQGSEA.

This clone came up once. This chain uses TRBV5-4 with TRBJ2-5; the D gene is possibly TRBD1 (5 bases). Trimming pared 0 bases from V and 4 bases from J, leaving 10 bases between. The CDR3 has 14 residues. Germline CDR1 and CDR2: SGHNT and YYREEE (reference sequence). The CDR3 here is CASSLGRVAETQYF. CDR3 nucleotide sequence: TGTGCCAGCAGCTTGGGCAGGGTAGCAGAGACCCAGTACTTC.

This clone came up a few times. This rearrangement joins TRBV7-9 to TRBJ2-5; 8 positions agree with TRBD1. Trimming took 5 bases from V and 4 from J; bases not matched to a gene: 3. Germline-derived CDR1 and CDR2 are SEHNR and FQNEAQ (reference sequence). This CDR3 contains 13 residues. For the CDR3, the DNA is TGTGCCAGCAGCCCCAGGGGGCCAGAGACCCAGTACTTC. Its translation: CASSPRGPETQYF.

V gene TRBV29-1 combines with J gene TRBJ1-4; 8 bases line up with TRBD1. After removal of 6 bases from V and 8 bases from J, the junction contained 5 bases not matched to a gene. Germline-derived CDR1 and CDR2 are SQVTM and ANQGSEA. The CDR3 is made up of 12 amino acids. The CDR3 coding sequence is TGCAGCGTCCAGGGGGCGCAGGAAAAACTGTTTTTT. Its translation is CSVQGAQEKLFF. Together with reference TRBV29-1 and TRBJ1-4, the CDR3 gives the full variable domain: SAVISQKPSRDICQRGTSLTIQCQVDSQVTMMFWYRQQPGQSLTLIATANQGSEATYESGFVIDKFPISRPNLTFSTLTVSNMSPEDSSIYLCSVQGAQEKLFFGSGTQLSVL.

This chain joins TRBV5-8 and TRBJ2-5; 10 bases fit TRBD1. The germline V gene has CDR1 SGHTS and CDR2 YDEGEE. V shed 0 bases and J 5 bases; nucleotides not matched to a gene: 10. The CDR3 spans 17 residues. The CDR3 sequence: CASSLGGPTGGVETQYF. The CDR3 DNA reads as TGTGCCAGCAGCTTGGGGGGCCCGACAGGGGGCGTGGAGACCCAGTACTTC.

V gene TRBV7-8 combines with J gene TRBJ1-1; D is unresolved. Germline V lookup: CDR1 SGHVS, CDR2 FQNEAQ. V was pared by 5 bases and J by 0 bases, with 4 bases between. The CDR3 covers 12 residues. The CDR3 DNA sequence: TGTGCCAGCAGCCTTATGAACACTGAAGCTTTCTTT. It translates to CASSLMNTEAFF.

The rearrangement joins TRBV5-1 to TRBJ2-2; D is unclear. The CDR3 is 13 residues long. In germline, CDR1 is SGHRS, CDR2 YFSETQ. Trimming stripped 6 bases from V and 2 bases from J, with 8 bases between. CDR3 sequence: CASTFSNTGELFF. The CDR3 nucleotides read TGCGCCAGCACCTTCTCTAACACCGGGGAGCTGTTTTTT.

V usage is TRBV5-1 and J usage is TRBJ2-3; 12 nucleotides match TRBD2. Germline loops: CDR1 SGHRS, CDR2 YFSETQ. The CDR3 is made up of 16 amino acids. V trimming: 3 bases; J trimming: 1 base; junction bases outside the gene matches: 3. The CDR3 is CASSSLAGGRTDTQYF. Written as DNA, the CDR3 is TGCGCCAGCAGCTCACTAGCGGGGGGACGCACAGATACGCAGTATTTT.

The gene calls are TRBV19 and TRBJ1-2; 8 bases fit TRBD1. The CDR3 has 17 residues. Germline V gene sequence: CDR1 LNHDA, CDR2 SQIVND (reference sequence). V trimming: 3 bases; J trimming: 0 bases; junction bases outside the gene matches: 9. CDR3 bases: TGTGCCAGTAGTATTTCTGCAGGGGGCACGACTAACTATGGCTACACCTTC. Its protein is CASSISAGGTTNYGYTF.

J is TRBJ1-5 and V is TRBV19; TRBD1 aligns across 8 bases. CDR1 LNHDA and CDR2 SQIVND come from the germline V gene (reference sequence). CDR3 length: 14 residues. Unmatched junction bases numbered 9, after V lost 8 bases and J lost 6 bases. The CDR3 reads CASDRDRRTQPQHF. In DNA, the CDR3 is TGTGCCAGTGACCGGGACAGGAGAACTCAGCCCCAGCATTTT. The whole variable domain, filled in from reference TRBV19 and TRBJ1-5, reads DGGITQSPKYLFRKEGQNVTLSCEQNLNHDAMYWYRQDPGQGLRLIYYSQIVNDFQKGDIAEGYSVSREKKESFPLTVTSAQKNPTAFYLCASDRDRRTQPQHFGDGTRLSIL.

J is TRBJ1-2 and V is TRBV19; maybe TRBD1 (6 bases). Germline CDR1 reads LNHDA; CDR2 reads SQIVND (reference sequence). The germline V and J ends were trimmed by 5 bases and 7 bases, with 11 bases remaining between them. There are 12 residues in the CDR3. CDR3 coding DNA: TGTGCCAGTAGTCCCGGACAGCTTGGCTACACCTTC. Translation gives CASSPGQLGYTF.

The CDR3 here is CASSQINEQFF. The CDR3 coding sequence is TGTGCCAGCAGCCAAATAAATGAGCAGTTCTTC. The chain employs TRBV3-1 (or the pseudogene TRBV3-2) and TRBJ2-1; D gene uncertain. Germline V lookup: CDR1 LGHDT, CDR2 YNNKEL (reference sequence). With 2 bases removed from V and 7 bases from J, the gap between germline ends came to 3 bases. The CDR3 is made up of 11 amino acids.

There are a few counts of this clone. The V call is TRBV18, the J call TRBJ2-7; 14 bases fit TRBD2. Looked up from germline, CDR1 is KGHSH and CDR2 is LQKENI. Trimming removed 3 bases from V and 5 bases from J; junction bases left unmatched: 6. This CDR3 spans 16 amino acids. CDR3 sequence (DNA): TGTGCCAGCTCACCGAAGGGACTAGCGGGGGCTCACGAGCAGTACTTC. Translated: CASSPKGLAGAHEQYF.

V is TRBV28 and J is TRBJ1-3, with TRBD1 identical over 9 bases. With V trimmed by 4 bases and J by 4 bases, 8 bases remained unmatched. This CDR3 is 16 amino acids long. The germline V gene has CDR1 MDHEN and CDR2 SYDVKM. CDR3 sequence: CASSSLTGGGGNTIYF. Here the CDR3 DNA reads TGTGCCAGCAGTTCACTGACAGGGGGAGGAGGAAACACCATATATTTT.

This clone was detected a few times. This sequence joins TRBV30 and TRBJ1-4, with TRBD1 identical over 7 bases. The CDR3 has 12 residues. With 3 bases clipped from V and 6 bases from J, the junction kept 1 base outside the gene matches. From germline, CDR1 is GTSNPN and CDR2 SVGIG (reference sequence). CDR3 coding DNA: TGTGCCTGGAGGGGACAGCATGAAAAACTGTTTTTT. This encodes CAWRGQHEKLFF. The entire variable domain, with the rest obtained from reference TRBV30 and TRBJ1-4, is as follows: SQTIHQWPATLVQPVGSPLSLECTVEGTSNPNLYWYRQAAGRGLQLLFYSVGIGQISSEVPQNLSASRPQDRQFILSSKKLLLSDSGFYLCAWRGQHEKLFFGSGTQLSVL.

The CDR3 sequence: CASSRTKNTEAFF. Here the CDR3 DNA reads TGTGCCAGCAGCCGTACTAAGAACACTGAAGCTTTCTTT. J is TRBJ1-1 and V is TRBV14; D unresolved. Trimming removed 4 bases from V and 1 base from J, with 7 bases in between. This CDR3 has 13 amino acids. Germline V gene sequence: CDR1 SGHDN, CDR2 FVKESK. The full variable domain, completed using reference TRBV14 and TRBJ1-1, is EAGVTQFPSHSVIEKGQTVTLRCDPISGHDNLYWYRRVMGKEIKFLLHFVKESKQDESGMPNNRFLAERTGGTYSTLKVQPAELEDSGVYFCASSRTKNTEAFFGQGTRLTVV.

Comments on this clone: The sample has other DNA sequences that encode this CDR3 too. This chain joins TRBV7-9 and TRBJ1-5; a possible D gene is TRBD1 (5 bases). The CDR3 is 14 residues long. Germline CDR1 and CDR2: SEHNR and FQNEAQ (reference sequence). The V and J ends lost 1 base and 3 bases respectively, with 7 bases between them. CDR3 loop: CASSLVGANQPQHF. In nucleotides, the CDR3 is TGTGCCAGCAGCTTAGTAGGGGCCAATCAGCCCCAGCATTTT.

This rearrangement joins TRBV11-2 to TRBJ1-2; D is unresolved. Per germline, CDR1 SGHAT and CDR2 FQNNGV. Trimming left V 2 bases short and J 5 bases short, with 12 bases between. This CDR3 region has 14 residues. The CDR3 region is CASSLSSGGYGYTF. DNA of the CDR3: TGTGCCAGCAGCTTAAGCTCGGGAGGTTATGGCTACACCTTC. The entire variable domain, with the rest obtained from reference TRBV11-2 and TRBJ1-2, is as follows: EAGVAQSPRYKIIEKRQSVAFWCNPISGHATLYWYQQILGQGPKLLIQFQNNGVVDDSQLPKDRFSAERLKGVDSTLKIQPAKLEDSAVYLCASSLSSGGYGYTFGSGTRLTVV.

The V call is TRBV30, the J call TRBJ2-7; TRBD1 agrees at 8 bases. Germline-derived CDR1 and CDR2 are GTSNPN and SVGIG (reference sequence). The CDR3 length is 11 residues. The V and J ends lost 5 bases and 6 bases, in that order; junction bases with no gene match: 3. For the CDR3, the DNA is TGTGCCTGGGGCACAGGGGGCGAGCAGTACTTC. Its translation is CAWGTGGEQYF. Full variable domain (rest looked up from reference TRBV30 and TRBJ2-7): SQTIHQWPATLVQPVGSPLSLECTVEGTSNPNLYWYRQAAGRGLQLLFYSVGIGQISSEVPQNLSASRPQDRQFILSSKKLLLSDSGFYLCAWGTGGEQYFGPGTRLTVT.

This chain connects TRBV2 to TRBJ1-2; TRBD1 is a possible D gene (5 bases). Germline CDR1 reads SNHLY; CDR2 reads FYNNEI. There are 15 residues in the CDR3. Between the trimmed V and J ends, which lost 5 bases and 4 bases, there was a span of 17 bases. The CDR3 protein is CASSLGEGRVYGYTF. The CDR3 DNA follows: TGTGCCAGCAGTCTAGGGGAGGGAAGGGTCTATGGCTACACCTTC. The whole variable domain, remainder taken from reference TRBV2 and TRBJ1-2, is EPEVTQTPSHQVTQMGQEVILRCVPISNHLYFYWYRQILGQKVEFLVSFYNNEISEKSEIFDDQFSVERPDGSNFTLKIRSTKLEDSAMYFCASSLGEGRVYGYTFGSGTRLTVV.

V gene TRBV5-1 combines with J gene TRBJ2-7, with 9 bases fitting TRBD2. Trimming cost V 4 bases and J 5 bases; bases outside gene matches: 10. In germline, CDR1 is SGHRS, CDR2 YFSETQ. CDR3 length: 15 residues. CDR3 region: CASSPSGARGDEQYF. CDR3 coding DNA: TGCGCCAGCAGCCCTAGCGGGGCCCGGGGGGACGAGCAGTACTTC. Based on the CDR3 plus reference TRBV5-1 and TRBJ2-7, the full variable domain is KAGVTQTPRYLIKTRGQQVTLSCSPISGHRSVSWYQQTPGQGLQFLFEYFSETQRNKGNFPGRFSGRQFSNSRSEMNVSTLELGDSALYLCASSPSGARGDEQYFGPGTRLTVT.

The chain uses TRBV30 and TRBJ2-1; TRBD1 might be the D (5 bases). The CDR3 is 13 amino acids. The germline V gene has CDR1 GTSNPN and CDR2 SVGIG (reference sequence). V was clipped by 1 base and J by 4 bases, with 8 bases between them. CDR3 amino acids: CAWSEKGYNEQFF. The DNA for the CDR3 is TGTGCCTGGAGTGAAAAGGGGTACAATGAGCAGTTCTTC.

This clone was seen once. The V gene is TRBV27, the J gene TRBJ1-4; perhaps TRBD1 as D (5 bases). The ends were cut back, 4 bases at V and 5 bases at J, with 11 bases in the middle. Germline CDR1 and CDR2: MNHEY and SMNVEV (reference sequence). The CDR3 runs 14 residues. For the CDR3, the DNA is TGTGCCAGCAGTTCCCCAGGGTTGAATGAAAAACTGTTTTTT. Protein sequence: CASSSPGLNEKLFF.

The CDR3 DNA follows: TGCGCCAGCAGCCAGGGCTTGTATTATAATTCACCCCTCCACTTT. Its protein is CASSQGLYYNSPLHF. The chain recombines TRBV4-1 with TRBJ1-6; D unclear. Trimming removed 3 bases from V and 4 bases from J, with 10 bases in between. Germline V gives CDR1 MGHRA, CDR2 YSYEKL. The CDR3 is made up of 15 amino acids.

This clone was picked up one time. This chain uses TRBV30 with TRBJ1-2; possibly TRBD1 for D (5 bases). V was cut by 3 bases and J by 5 bases, with 13 bases left in between. Germline V gene lookup returns CDR1 GTSNPN and CDR2 SVGIG (reference sequence). The CDR3 is 13 residues long. The CDR3 DNA reads as TGTGCCTGGAGGGGACTCCCGGGTTATGGCTACACCTTC. It encodes CAWRGLPGYGYTF.

V and J are TRBV19 and TRBJ2-1, with TRBD1 identical over 11 bases. V lost 8 bases and J lost 2; bases outside the gene matches: 2. Looked up from germline, CDR1 is LNHDA and CDR2 is SQIVND (reference sequence). CDR3 length: 14 residues. The CDR3 region has the DNA TGTGCCAGTGGGGGACAGGGGGCCTACAATGAGCAGTTCTTC. Translating it yields CASGGQGAYNEQFF.

This sequence joins TRBV5-1 and TRBJ1-1; 7 bases agree with TRBD1. CDR1 and CDR2 (germline): SGHRS, YFSETQ. The CDR3 loop spans 15 amino acids. V gave up 4 bases and J gave up 0 bases; unmatched junction bases: 6. The CDR3 loop is CASSSGQALNTEAFF. The CDR3, as DNA: TGCGCCAGCAGCAGCGGACAGGCTTTGAACACTGAAGCTTTCTTT. The full variable domain, with the rest looked up from reference TRBV5-1 and TRBJ1-1, is KAGVTQTPRYLIKTRGQQVTLSCSPISGHRSVSWYQQTPGQGLQFLFEYFSETQRNKGNFPGRFSGRQFSNSRSEMNVSTLELGDSALYLCASSSGQALNTEAFFGQGTRLTVV.

As regards this clone: The same CDR3 is also encoded by other DNA sequences in this sample. The chain is built from TRBV7-2 and TRBJ1-5; no clear D. CDR1 SGHTA and CDR2 FQGNSA come from the germline V gene. Between the trimmed V and J ends, which lost 1 base and 2 bases, there was a span of 6 bases. This CDR3 is 14 amino acids long. The CDR3 region has the DNA TGTGCCAGCAGCTTAGAAAGAGGCAATCAGCCCCAGCATTTT. This sequence encodes CASSLERGNQPQHF.

The chain combines TRBV29-1 with TRBJ2-1; 8 nucleotides match TRBD1. This CDR3 is built from 12 residues. J was trimmed by 7 bases and V by 7 bases; bases with no gene match: 6. Germline CDR1 is SQVTM and CDR2 is ANQGSEA. In DNA form, the CDR3 reads TGCAGCGGTGACGGGACAGGTAATGAGCAGTTCTTC. This sequence encodes CSGDGTGNEQFF.